The 31 T cell receptor beta chains below were found in one sample sequenced in a study of blood T cell repertoires in COVID-19. TCRdb's table, derived via immunoSEQ multiplex PCR, lists solely in-frame clones and lacks some. Of 150,000 to 200,000 clones in the sample, 75% to 90% were seen once. Sequencing was done on a sample of peripheral blood. These receptors all come from a human donor in a cohort sampled during active COVID-19.

The V gene is TRBV4-3, the J gene TRBJ2-2, with D possibly matching TRBD2 (5 bases). Germline-derived CDR1 and CDR2 are LGHNA and YSLEER. V lost 5 bases and J lost 4, with 11 bases in between. The CDR3 contains 14 residues. The CDR3 sequence is CASSYGGSTGELFF. The CDR3 DNA sequence: TGCGCCAGCAGCTATGGAGGTTCCACCGGGGAGCTGTTTTTT.

J is TRBJ2-7 and V is TRBV3-1 (or the pseudogene TRBV3-2), with D perhaps TRBD2 (6 bases). Trimming pared 1 base from V and 5 bases from J, leaving 9 bases between. CDR1 is LGHDT and CDR2 is YNNKEL in the germline V gene (reference sequence). This CDR3 comprises 13 residues. The CDR3 reads CASSQGGGNEQYF. The CDR3 DNA reads TGTGCCAGCAGCCAAGGAGGAGGGAACGAGCAGTACTTC.

The chain carries TRBV7-6 and TRBJ2-6; weak D call: TRBD1 (6 bases). The CDR3 is 19 residues long. Trimming took 3 bases from V and 0 from J, leaving 18 bases between them. Germline-derived CDR1 and CDR2 are SGHVS and FNYEAQ. The DNA for the CDR3 is TGTGCCAGCAGCTTCAGAACGGGACACTCATACTCTGGGGCCAACGTCCTGACTTTC. It yields the protein CASSFRTGHSYSGANVLTF. Variable domain in full (rest from reference TRBV7-6 and TRBJ2-6): GAGVSQSPRYKVTKRGQDVALRCDPISGHVSLYWYRQALGQGPEFLTYFNYEAQQDKSGLPNDRFSAERPEGSISTLTIQRTEQRDSAMYRCASSFRTGHSYSGANVLTFGAGSRLTVL.

The rearrangement joins TRBV7-2 to TRBJ2-5; maybe TRBD1 (5 bases). This CDR3 comprises 14 residues. Germline CDR1 SGHTA, CDR2 FQGNSA. Trimming shortened V by 5 bases and J by 7 bases, and 17 bases separated the two germline ends. The CDR3 loop is CASSNHRRPGTQYF. The CDR3 nucleotides are TGTGCCAGCAGCAACCACAGGCGGCCCGGGACCCAGTACTTC.

V is TRBV27 and J is TRBJ2-7, with D possibly being TRBD2 (6 bases). This CDR3 is 14 amino acids long. The V gene's germline CDR1 is MNHEY and CDR2 SMNVEV (reference sequence). V was trimmed by 5 bases and J by 6 bases, leaving 17 bases between them. In DNA form, the CDR3 reads TGTGCCAGCAGTCCACGGGAGAGACACTCCGAGCAGTACTTC. Translated, it gives CASSPRERHSEQYF.

The chain's CDR3 is CASSPTAAATNEKLFF. CDR3 bases: TGTGCCAGCTCACCCACCGCGGCCGCAACTAATGAAAAACTGTTTTTT. The gene calls are TRBV18 and TRBJ1-4, with D unresolved. Germline CDR1 reads KGHSH; CDR2 reads LQKENI. V lost 3 bases to trimming and J lost 0 bases, with 11 bases between them. The CDR3 consists of 16 residues.

The rearrangement links TRBV7-2 to TRBJ2-5, with 12 bases aligning to TRBD1. CDR3 length equals 17 residues. V shed 2 bases, J shed 5 bases, and the junction held 9 bases outside the gene matches. The germline V gene has CDR1 SGHTA and CDR2 FQGNSA. The CDR3 sequence: CASSLRGQGARTETQYF. CDR3 in DNA: TGTGCCAGCAGCTTAAGGGGACAGGGGGCGCGGACGGAGACCCAGTACTTC.

The chain is built from TRBV29-1 and TRBJ2-3, with 8 bases matching TRBD2. Per germline, CDR1 SQVTM and CDR2 ANQGSEA. The ends lost 5 bases at V and 4 bases at J; junction bases unmatched: 8. This CDR3 has 14 amino acids. Here the CDR3 DNA reads TGCAGCGTTCGAACTAGCGGCGTATCAGATACGCAGTATTTT. Protein product: CSVRTSGVSDTQYF.

The gene calls are TRBV14 and TRBJ1-1; no reliable D call. The CDR3 extends over 13 amino acids. Germline V gene lookup returns CDR1 SGHDN and CDR2 FVKESK. The V end lost 1 base, the J end lost 3 bases, and 6 bases lay between the germline ends. This CDR3 reads CASSQVAHTEAFF. The CDR3 DNA is TGTGCCAGCAGCCAAGTAGCTCACACTGAAGCTTTCTTT.

The chain joins TRBV28 to TRBJ2-7, with D possibly being TRBD1 (6 bases). The CDR3 runs 14 residues. Germline loops: CDR1 MDHEN, CDR2 SYDVKM. Trimming pared 5 bases from V and 2 bases from J, leaving 13 bases between. The CDR3 is CASSLFDRTYEQYF. Written as DNA, the CDR3 is TGTGCCAGCAGTCTATTTGACAGGACCTACGAGCAGTACTTC.

The chain combines TRBV6-5 with TRBJ1-2, with D perhaps matching TRBD1 (6 bases). The germline V gene encodes CDR1 MNHEY and CDR2 SVGAGI. CDR3 size: 13 residues. V gave up 3 bases and J gave up 5 bases, with 10 bases separating them. The CDR3 loop reads CASSYRQGYGYTF. The CDR3 DNA reads TGTGCCAGCAGTTATAGGCAGGGGTATGGCTACACCTTC.

V usage is TRBV6-5 and J usage is TRBJ2-7; D remains unclear. In germline, CDR1 is MNHEY, CDR2 SVGAGI. V shed 4 bases and J shed 3 bases, with 7 bases lying between them. The CDR3 is made up of 12 amino acids. CDR3 nucleotide sequence: TGTGCCAGCAGTTCGGGTCGCTACGAGCAGTACTTC. Translating it yields CASSSGRYEQYF.

This clone was detected ten times or more. This chain joins TRBV9 and TRBJ2-7; TRBD2 might be the D (6 bases). Between the trimmed V and J ends, which lost 3 bases and 0 bases, there was a span of 16 bases. This CDR3 has 16 amino acids. Per the germline V gene, CDR1 is SGDLS and CDR2 is YYNGEE. In DNA form, the CDR3 reads TGTGCCAGCAGCGGACCCTCGGGGGAGAACTCCTACGAGCAGTACTTC. Protein product: CASSGPSGENSYEQYF. Complete variable domain (other parts from reference TRBV9 and TRBJ2-7): DSGVTQTPKHLITATGQRVTLRCSPRSGDLSVYWYQQSLDQGLQFLIQYYNGEERAKGNILERFSAQQFPDLHSELNLSSLELGDSALYFCASSGPSGENSYEQYFGPGTRLTVT.

The chain employs TRBV14 and TRBJ2-2; a possible D gene is TRBD1 (6 bases). This CDR3 is 16 amino acids long. V was shortened by 2 bases and J by 1 base, with 11 bases between the two germline ends. In germline, CDR1 is SGHDN, CDR2 FVKESK. The CDR3 nucleotides read TGTGCCAGCAGCCAACACGGACAGATGAACACCGGGGAGCTGTTTTTT. This codes for CASSQHGQMNTGELFF.

This chain links TRBV27 with TRBJ1-3; perhaps TRBD1 as D (6 bases). The CDR3 is 15 amino acids. Per the germline V gene, CDR1 is MNHEY and CDR2 is SMNVEV (reference sequence). The V end lost 2 bases, the J end lost 3 bases, and 11 bases lay between the germline ends. The CDR3 reads CASSLVGAVGNTIYF. CDR3 sequence (DNA): TGTGCCAGCAGTTTAGTGGGGGCGGTTGGAAACACCATATATTTT.

This clone was observed a handful of times. This chain joins TRBV7-2 and TRBJ1-2; D is undetermined. CDR3 length: 15 amino acids. From germline, CDR1 is SGHTA and CDR2 FQGNSA. Trimming pared 0 bases from V and 4 bases from J, leaving 12 bases between. The CDR3 region has the DNA TGTGCCAGCAGCTTAGCGAACCAACAGAGCTATGGCTACACCTTC. Translated, it gives CASSLANQQSYGYTF.

The chain combines TRBV6-5 with TRBJ1-6, with 8 nucleotides matching TRBD1. Looked up from germline, CDR1 is MNHEY and CDR2 is SVGAGI. With 6 bases clipped from V and 9 bases from J, the junction kept 10 bases outside the gene matches. The CDR3 contains 15 residues. The CDR3 here is CASRSYQGAISPLHF. CDR3 in DNA: TGTGCCAGCAGATCCTATCAGGGGGCCATTTCACCCCTCCACTTT.

This clone has just one count. The chain recombines TRBV5-1 with TRBJ2-2, with D perhaps TRBD2 (5 bases). CDR3 length: 14 amino acids. Germline CDR1 is SGHRS and CDR2 is YFSETQ. Trimming took off 1 base at V and 4 bases at J, with 8 bases between the two ends. CDR3: CASSLSGSTGELFF. In nucleotides, the CDR3 is TGCGCCAGCAGCTTGTCGGGAAGCACCGGGGAGCTGTTTTTT.

The chain joins TRBV19 to TRBJ2-2; TRBD1 agrees at 9 bases. The trim removed 8 bases at V and 6 bases at J, leaving 10 bases unmatched. This CDR3 spans 15 amino acids. The germline V gene encodes CDR1 LNHDA and CDR2 SQIVND (reference sequence). The CDR3 DNA sequence: TGTGCCAGTGCCTTGGGGGACAGGGTGGCCGGGGAGCTGTTTTTT. Protein: CASALGDRVAGELFF.

The gene calls are TRBV28 and TRBJ1-2; maybe TRBD1 (5 bases). Germline CDR1 is MDHEN and CDR2 is SYDVKM. This CDR3 is built from 13 residues. Between the trimmed V and J ends, which lost 7 bases and 2 bases, there was a span of 11 bases. The CDR3, as DNA: TGTGCCAGCACGGACACCCAAAACTATGGCTACACCTTC. Protein product: CASTDTQNYGYTF.

This clone appeared a few times. The V and J genes are TRBV12-3 or TRBV12-4 and TRBJ1-2; D is undetermined. The CDR3 totals 12 residues. V lost 7 bases to trimming and J lost 4 bases, with 10 bases between them. The CDR3 loop is CASTTDTYGYTF. DNA of the CDR3: TGTGCCAGCACTACCGACACCTATGGCTACACCTTC.

Here the CDR3 DNA reads TGTGCCAGCAGCCGCCCCCTCCGGGACAGGGGGGACCAACTCGCTGAAGCTTTCTTT. Translated, it gives CASSRPLRDRGDQLAEAFF. The chain links TRBV7-9 to TRBJ1-1; 11 bases are shared with TRBD1. V was pared by 5 bases and J by 6 bases, with 20 bases of the junction left unmatched. The CDR3 is made up of 19 amino acids. Per the germline V gene, CDR1 is SEHNR and CDR2 is FQNEAQ (reference sequence).

The chain uses TRBV30 and TRBJ1-3, with 8 bases fitting TRBD1. This CDR3 has 15 amino acids. V shed 5 bases, J shed 0 bases, and the junction held 6 bases outside the gene matches. CDR1 GTSNPN and CDR2 SVGIG come from the germline V gene (reference sequence). DNA of the CDR3: TGTGCCTGGGCGAGACAGGGGACCTCTGGAAACACCATATATTTT. As protein: CAWARQGTSGNTIYF.

The CDR3 spells CASSQDRTGHLRDLHEQYF. The CDR3 nucleotides are TGTGCCAGCAGCCAAGATCGGACAGGGCATCTGCGGGACCTCCACGAGCAGTACTTC. The rearrangement joins TRBV3-1 (or the pseudogene TRBV3-2) to TRBJ2-7; 8 nucleotides match TRBD1. CDR1 and CDR2 from the germline V gene are LGHDT and YNNKEL (reference sequence). The CDR3 is made up of 19 amino acids. J lost 5 bases, V lost 0 bases, and 18 bases had no gene match.

This chain joins TRBV28 and TRBJ2-7, with D perhaps matching TRBD1 (6 bases). The CDR3 covers 14 residues. Germline V gene sequence: CDR1 MDHEN, CDR2 SYDVKM. The V end lost 5 bases, the J end lost 2 bases, and 13 bases lay between the germline ends. Here the CDR3 DNA reads TGTGCCAGCAGTGGGCAGGGGCCTACCTACGAGCAGTACTTC. This sequence encodes CASSGQGPTYEQYF.

V is TRBV5-6 and J is TRBJ2-1; 9 nucleotides match TRBD2. Germline V gene sequence: CDR1 SGHDT, CDR2 YYEEEE. The ends lost 1 base at V and 15 bases at J; junction bases unmatched: 8. The CDR3 is 13 residues long. The CDR3 DNA follows: TGTGCCAGCAGCTTGTGGCGGGAGGGCCGAGGGTTCTTC. It is translated as CASSLWREGRGFF.

The rearrangement links TRBV20-1 to TRBJ2-1; D possibly corresponds to TRBD1 (5 bases). Trimming left V 4 bases short and J 7 bases short, with 5 bases between. CDR3 length: 10 residues. Germline CDR1 is DFQATT and CDR2 is SNEGSKA (reference sequence). The CDR3 DNA is TGCAGTGCTAAGGGGAATGAGCAGTTCTTC. It codes for CSAKGNEQFF.

This clone showed up just a few times. The chain couples TRBV6-6 to TRBJ1-1, with D possibly being TRBD1 (5 bases). CDR1 is MNHNY and CDR2 is SVGAGI in the germline V gene (reference sequence). The CDR3 spans 14 residues. The V end was cut by 4 bases, the J end by 0 bases, with 9 bases between. CDR3 DNA: TGTGCCAGCAGTTTCGGGGGGATGAACACTGAAGCTTTCTTT. As protein: CASSFGGMNTEAFF.

DNA of the CDR3: TGTGCCAGCAGCTTCGGCGGGACGGCCCTCTATGGCTACACCTTC. Residues: CASSFGGTALYGYTF. This sequence joins TRBV7-9 and TRBJ1-2; D possibly corresponds to TRBD1 (5 bases). Germline CDR1 reads SEHNR; CDR2 reads FQNEAQ (reference sequence). The CDR3 consists of 15 residues. V was trimmed by 3 bases and J by 4 bases, leaving 15 bases between them. The complete variable domain, with remaining parts taken from reference TRBV7-9 and TRBJ1-2, reads DTGVSQNPRHKITKRGQNVTFRCDPISEHNRLYWYRQTLGQGPEFLTYFQNEAQLEKSRLLSDRFSAERPKGSFSTLEIQRTEQGDSAMYLCASSFGGTALYGYTFGSGTRLTVV.

The chain joins TRBV7-9 to TRBJ2-7, with TRBD2 matching over 12 bases. The CDR3 extends over 15 amino acids. CDR1 SEHNR and CDR2 FQNEAQ come from the germline V gene (reference sequence). Unmatched junction bases numbered 8, after V lost 6 bases and J lost 5 bases. The CDR3 sequence is CASRTTSGSSNEQYF. CDR3 in DNA: TGTGCCAGCAGAACGACTAGCGGGAGCTCGAACGAGCAGTACTTC.

The chain couples TRBV14 to TRBJ2-7; 9 bases agree with TRBD2. Germline CDR1 SGHDN, CDR2 FVKESK. The V segment lost 0 bases and the J segment 1 base; nucleotides outside the gene matches: 4. The CDR3 has 16 amino acids. The CDR3: CASSQESLAGSYEQYF. The CDR3 region has the DNA TGTGCCAGCAGCCAAGAGTCACTAGCGGGTTCCTACGAGCAGTACTTC. Drawing the rest from reference TRBV14 and TRBJ2-7, the complete variable domain is EAGVTQFPSHSVIEKGQTVTLRCDPISGHDNLYWYRRVMGKEIKFLLHFVKESKQDESGMPNNRFLAERTGGTYSTLKVQPAELEDSGVYFCASSQESLAGSYEQYFGPGTRLTVT.